These T cell receptor beta chains were read from a single sample in a study of blood T cell repertoires in COVID-19. Clones were sequenced by immunoSEQ multiplex PCR, and TCRdb holds only the in-frame ones, with some missing. The sample holds around 300,000 clones, approximately 84% seen once. The sequenced sample was peripheral blood. These receptors were taken from a woman in her 30s who had recovered from COVID-19. The CDR3 runs from the conserved cysteine through the conserved F or W. A D gene is named only where the DNA matches it firmly. A clone size is listed for some rows: how often the clone was seen (once, few, many), or a class if it is expanded.

clone size: -; V gene: TRBV3-1/TRBV3-2; J gene: TRBJ2-2; D gene: -; CDR3 DNA: TGTGCCAGCAGCCCCCCGACAGGAAGCACCGGGGAGCTGTTTTTT; CDR3 protein: CASSPPTGSTGELFF
clone size: -; V gene: TRBV19; J gene: TRBJ2-3; D gene: TRBD1; CDR3 DNA: TGTGCCAGTAACCGACAGGGGGCAGATACGCAGTATTTT; CDR3 protein: CASNRQGADTQYF
clone size: -; V gene: TRBV19; J gene: TRBJ1-1; D gene: -; CDR3 DNA: TGTGCCAGTAGTATAGGCCAGACGGGGAACACTGAAGCTTTCTTT; CDR3 protein: CASSIGQTGNTEAFF
clone size: -; V gene: TRBV19; J gene: TRBJ1-5; D gene: -; CDR3 DNA: TGTGCCAGTAGCACTATGACAGATCAGCCCCAGCATTTT; CDR3 protein: CASSTMTDQPQHF
clone size: -; V gene: TRBV3-1/TRBV3-2; J gene: TRBJ2-1; D gene: -; CDR3 DNA: TGTGCCAGCAGCCAAGCGCGTGATAATGAGCAGTTCTTC; CDR3 protein: CASSQARDNEQFF
clone size: -; V gene: TRBV7-2; J gene: TRBJ1-5; D gene: TRBD1; CDR3 DNA: TGTGCCAGCAGCTTAGACAGGGGAAATCAGCCCCAGCATTTT; CDR3 protein: CASSLDRGNQPQHF
clone size: -; V gene: TRBV5-8; J gene: TRBJ1-6; D gene: -; CDR3 DNA: TGTGCCAGCAGCTTGGATAGTCTGAGCTCCTATAATTCACCCCTCCACTTT; CDR3 protein: CASSLDSLSSYNSPLHF
clone size: -; V gene: TRBV27; J gene: TRBJ2-7; D gene: TRBD1; CDR3 DNA: TGTGCCAGCAGCGCACCCCACCGGGACAGGGGCTACGAGCAGTACTTC; CDR3 protein: CASSAPHRDRGYEQYF
clone size: -; V gene: TRBV6-5; J gene: TRBJ1-1; D gene: -; CDR3 DNA: TGTGCCAGCAGTCGAGGGGGGGGTCAGGGAGCTTTCTTT; CDR3 protein: CASSRGGGQGAFF
clone size: few; V gene: TRBV3-1/TRBV3-2; J gene: TRBJ1-1; D gene: -; CDR3 DNA: TGTGCCAGCAGCCAAGGTAAGGGGGCTGAAGCTTTCTTT; CDR3 protein: CASSQGKGAEAFF
clone size: -; V gene: TRBV2; J gene: TRBJ2-7; D gene: -; CDR3 DNA: TGTGCCAGCGGTGCAGCCTACGAGCAGTACTTC; CDR3 protein: CASGAAYEQYF
clone size: medium-sized; V gene: TRBV4-1; J gene: TRBJ1-2; D gene: -; CDR3 DNA: TGCGCCAGCAGCCAAGATCATACCGGGGTCCTCTATGGCTACACCTTC; CDR3 protein: CASSQDHTGVLYGYTF
clone size: -; V gene: TRBV24-1; J gene: TRBJ2-2; D gene: -; CDR3 DNA: TGTGCCACCGAGGGCCCCCTTAGCTCCGGGGAGCTGTTTTTT; CDR3 protein: CATEGPLSSGELFF
clone size: -; V gene: TRBV6-6; J gene: TRBJ1-1; D gene: -; CDR3 DNA: TGTGCCAGCACTACCCTTGGGAGGAACACTGAAGCTTTCTTT; CDR3 protein: CASTTLGRNTEAFF
clone size: few; V gene: TRBV7-2; J gene: TRBJ1-5; D gene: -; CDR3 DNA: TGTGCCAGCAGCTCCTACTATAGCAATCAGCCCCAGCATTTT; CDR3 protein: CASSSYYSNQPQHF
clone size: -; V gene: TRBV11-2; J gene: TRBJ2-4; D gene: TRBD2; CDR3 DNA: TGTGCCAGCAGCTTAGATCTCCCTAGCGGGAGGGCGGCCAAAAACATTCAGTACTTC; CDR3 protein: CASSLDLPSGRAAKNIQYF
clone size: few; V gene: TRBV18; J gene: TRBJ1-1; D gene: TRBD1; CDR3 DNA: TGTGCCAGCTCTCGACAGGGGAACACTGAAGCTTTCTTT; CDR3 protein: CASSRQGNTEAFF
clone size: few; V gene: TRBV6-5; J gene: TRBJ2-7; D gene: -; CDR3 DNA: TGTGCCAGCAGTTACTCGGTCCAGCGGGCCTACGAGCAGTACTTC; CDR3 protein: CASSYSVQRAYEQYF
clone size: -; V gene: TRBV7-6; J gene: TRBJ2-7; D gene: TRBD2; CDR3 DNA: TGTGCCAGCAGCTTAGTGATAGGGACTACCGCTGGAGCGTCCTACGAGCAGTACTTC; CDR3 protein: CASSLVIGTTAGASYEQYF
clone size: -; V gene: TRBV25-1; J gene: TRBJ1-4; D gene: TRBD1; CDR3 DNA: TGTGCCAGCAGTGAACCCCGGACAGGGGTCGAAAAACTGTTTTTT; CDR3 protein: CASSEPRTGVEKLFF
clone size: -; V gene: TRBV19; J gene: TRBJ1-1; D gene: TRBD1; CDR3 DNA: TGTGCCAGTAACAGGGGCCCGCACACTGAAGCTTTCTTT; CDR3 protein: CASNRGPHTEAFF
clone size: -; V gene: TRBV6-5; J gene: TRBJ2-7; D gene: TRBD2; CDR3 DNA: TGTGCCAGCAGACCACCAACGGGGGGATACGAGCAGTACTTC; CDR3 protein: CASRPPTGGYEQYF
clone size: -; V gene: TRBV18; J gene: TRBJ1-2; D gene: -; CDR3 DNA: TGTGCCAGCTCACAAAGCCAGGGTGGTGACTATGGCTACACCTTC; CDR3 protein: CASSQSQGGDYGYTF
clone size: few; V gene: TRBV18; J gene: TRBJ2-7; D gene: -; CDR3 DNA: TGTGCCAGCTCCCTCCGGGACTCGCCGCCCTACGAGCAGTACTTC; CDR3 protein: CASSLRDSPPYEQYF
clone size: -; V gene: TRBV28; J gene: TRBJ2-4; D gene: -; CDR3 DNA: TGTGCCAGCAGTTTTCGCCTTTCGGACATTCAGTACTTC; CDR3 protein: CASSFRLSDIQYF
clone size: -; V gene: TRBV6-6; J gene: TRBJ1-1; D gene: -; CDR3 DNA: TGTGCCAGCAGTTACTCTATTAGATCGGCTGAAGCTTTCTTT; CDR3 protein: CASSYSIRSAEAFF
clone size: -; V gene: TRBV11-3; J gene: TRBJ2-2; D gene: TRBD2; CDR3 DNA: TGTGCCAGCAGCTCTCGGGCGGGAGGGCCAACCGGGGAGCTGTTTTTT; CDR3 protein: CASSSRAGGPTGELFF
clone size: -; V gene: TRBV24-1; J gene: TRBJ2-7; D gene: -; CDR3 DNA: TGTGCCACCAGTATGTTGGCATCTCAGGGCGAGCAGTACTTC; CDR3 protein: CATSMLASQGEQYF
clone size: -; V gene: TRBV19; J gene: TRBJ2-2; D gene: TRBD1; CDR3 DNA: TGTGCCAGCGTTCATACCCAGGGGGTCGCGAACACCGGGGAGCTGTTTTTT; CDR3 protein: CASVHTQGVANTGELFF
clone size: -; V gene: TRBV29-1; J gene: TRBJ2-4; D gene: TRBD1; CDR3 DNA: TGCAGCGCCGGGACAGGGGAAAACATTCAGTACTTC; CDR3 protein: CSAGTGENIQYF
clone size: -; V gene: TRBV19; J gene: TRBJ1-1; D gene: -; CDR3 DNA: TGTGCCAGTAGCAGAGACCGGAGGGACACTGAAGCTTTCTTT; CDR3 protein: CASSRDRRDTEAFF
clone size: -; V gene: TRBV2; J gene: TRBJ2-1; D gene: TRBD2; CDR3 DNA: TGTGCCAGCACCAGTCAAGGGCTAGCGGGGGGGAATGAGCAGTTCTTC; CDR3 protein: CASTSQGLAGGNEQFF
clone size: -; V gene: TRBV7-9; J gene: TRBJ2-1; D gene: TRBD2; CDR3 DNA: TGTGCCAGCAGCCGGACTAGCGGGGGGCTCAGCTCCTACAATGAGCAGTTCTTC; CDR3 protein: CASSRTSGGLSSYNEQFF
clone size: -; V gene: TRBV27; J gene: TRBJ2-1; D gene: TRBD2; CDR3 DNA: TGTGCCAGCAGTTTATCCCCCGGGGGGGCCTCAGGACTCGAGCAGTTCTTC; CDR3 protein: CASSLSPGGASGLEQFF
clone size: -; V gene: TRBV19; J gene: TRBJ2-5; D gene: -; CDR3 DNA: TGTGCCAGTAGTACGATCCCGGGATCCGAGACCCAGTACTTC; CDR3 protein: CASSTIPGSETQYF
clone size: -; V gene: TRBV11-3; J gene: TRBJ1-2; D gene: -; CDR3 DNA: TGTGCCAGCAGCTTTCGTGTGGGCCGGTATGGCTACACCTTC; CDR3 protein: CASSFRVGRYGYTF
clone size: -; V gene: TRBV19; J gene: TRBJ2-3; D gene: TRBD2; CDR3 DNA: TGTGCCAGTAGTATACCAGCGGGGCCTCTCACAGATACGCAGTATTTT; CDR3 protein: CASSIPAGPLTDTQYF
clone size: -; V gene: TRBV28; J gene: TRBJ2-2; D gene: TRBD2; CDR3 DNA: TGTGCCAGCAGTTTGTACCGGACTAGCGGGATCGGCGGGGAGCTGTTTTTT; CDR3 protein: CASSLYRTSGIGGELFF
clone size: -; V gene: TRBV6-2/TRBV6-3; J gene: TRBJ2-7; D gene: -; CDR3 DNA: TGTGCCAGCAGCGGCGGGATAAGTTACGAGCAGTACTTC; CDR3 protein: CASSGGISYEQYF
clone size: -; V gene: TRBV4-1; J gene: TRBJ1-5; D gene: -; CDR3 DNA: TGCGCCAGCAGCCAAGGAGGTATGCGAAATCAGCCCCAGCATTTT; CDR3 protein: CASSQGGMRNQPQHF
clone size: -; V gene: TRBV5-4; J gene: TRBJ2-3; D gene: TRBD2; CDR3 DNA: TGTGCCAGCAGCCCAGCGGGGGTTTATACGCAGTATTTT; CDR3 protein: CASSPAGVYTQYF
clone size: -; V gene: TRBV27; J gene: TRBJ1-2; D gene: TRBD1; CDR3 DNA: TGTGCCAGCAGTACCCTACAGGGGTACTCCTATGGCTACACCTTC; CDR3 protein: CASSTLQGYSYGYTF
clone size: -; V gene: TRBV7-8; J gene: TRBJ2-1; D gene: TRBD2; CDR3 DNA: TGTGCCAGCAGCTCGCAGACTAGCGGGGGGCGGAATGAGCAGTTCTTC; CDR3 protein: CASSSQTSGGRNEQFF
clone size: -; V gene: TRBV5-5; J gene: TRBJ2-2; D gene: -; CDR3 DNA: TGTGCCAGCAGCTTAGCCCCAAACACCGGGGAGCTGTTTTTT; CDR3 protein: CASSLAPNTGELFF
clone size: -; V gene: TRBV28; J gene: TRBJ2-2; D gene: -; CDR3 DNA: TGTGCCAGCAGTCGGAGACCCGCCCGGGACACCGGGGAGCTGTTTTTT; CDR3 protein: CASSRRPARDTGELFF
clone size: once; V gene: TRBV6-5; J gene: TRBJ1-1; D gene: -; CDR3 DNA: TGTGCCAGCAGTTCCCACCGACAGACGAACACTGAAGCTTTCTTT; CDR3 protein: CASSSHRQTNTEAFF
clone size: -; V gene: TRBV6-2/TRBV6-3; J gene: TRBJ2-7; D gene: -; CDR3 DNA: TGTGCCAGCAGTGGGGGGTCTAAAACCTACGAGCAGTACTTC; CDR3 protein: CASSGGSKTYEQYF
clone size: -; V gene: TRBV3-1/TRBV3-2; J gene: TRBJ2-3; D gene: TRBD2; CDR3 DNA: TGTGCCAGCAGCCAAGATGTAGCGGGCTACACAGATACGCAGTATTTT; CDR3 protein: CASSQDVAGYTDTQYF
clone size: -; V gene: TRBV3-1/TRBV3-2; J gene: TRBJ1-5; D gene: -; CDR3 DNA: TGTGCCAGCAGCCAAGACAGGAGCAATCAGCCCCAGCATTTT; CDR3 protein: CASSQDRSNQPQHF
clone size: -; V gene: TRBV19; J gene: TRBJ1-3; D gene: TRBD1; CDR3 DNA: TGTGCCAGTAGTGCAGGGGGGACATATCACTCTGGAAACACCATATATTTT; CDR3 protein: CASSAGGTYHSGNTIYF
clone size: once; V gene: TRBV7-2; J gene: TRBJ2-5; D gene: TRBD2; CDR3 DNA: TGTGCCAGCAGCTACCACGCGGGAGCCCAAGAGACCCAGTACTTC; CDR3 protein: CASSYHAGAQETQYF
clone size: -; V gene: TRBV29-1; J gene: TRBJ2-7; D gene: TRBD2; CDR3 DNA: TGCAGCGTTGAAGAGGGTCGGGAGGGCTACGAGCAGTACTTC; CDR3 protein: CSVEEGREGYEQYF
clone size: -; V gene: TRBV5-6; J gene: TRBJ2-7; D gene: TRBD2; CDR3 DNA: TGTGCCAGCAGCTTGGAGGGCGGGAGCACGTCCTACGAGCAGTACTTC; CDR3 protein: CASSLEGGSTSYEQYF
clone size: few; V gene: TRBV2; J gene: TRBJ2-1; D gene: -; CDR3 DNA: TGTGCCAGCAGCAACAATGAGCAGTTCTTC; CDR3 protein: CASSNNEQFF